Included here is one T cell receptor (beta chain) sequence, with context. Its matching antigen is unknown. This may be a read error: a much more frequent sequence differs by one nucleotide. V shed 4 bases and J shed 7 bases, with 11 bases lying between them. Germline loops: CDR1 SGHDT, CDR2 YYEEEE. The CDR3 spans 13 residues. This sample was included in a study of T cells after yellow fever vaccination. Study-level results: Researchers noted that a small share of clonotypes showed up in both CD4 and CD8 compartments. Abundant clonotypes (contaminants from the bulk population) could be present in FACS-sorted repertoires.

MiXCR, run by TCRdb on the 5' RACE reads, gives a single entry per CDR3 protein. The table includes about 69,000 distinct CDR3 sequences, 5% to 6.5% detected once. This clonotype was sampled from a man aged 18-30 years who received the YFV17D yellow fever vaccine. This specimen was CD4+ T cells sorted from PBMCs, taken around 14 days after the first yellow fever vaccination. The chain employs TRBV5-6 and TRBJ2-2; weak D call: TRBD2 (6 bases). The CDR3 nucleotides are TGTGCCAGCAGCCCCCGGGGGATCGGGGAGCTGTTTTTT. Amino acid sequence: CASSPRGIGELFF.